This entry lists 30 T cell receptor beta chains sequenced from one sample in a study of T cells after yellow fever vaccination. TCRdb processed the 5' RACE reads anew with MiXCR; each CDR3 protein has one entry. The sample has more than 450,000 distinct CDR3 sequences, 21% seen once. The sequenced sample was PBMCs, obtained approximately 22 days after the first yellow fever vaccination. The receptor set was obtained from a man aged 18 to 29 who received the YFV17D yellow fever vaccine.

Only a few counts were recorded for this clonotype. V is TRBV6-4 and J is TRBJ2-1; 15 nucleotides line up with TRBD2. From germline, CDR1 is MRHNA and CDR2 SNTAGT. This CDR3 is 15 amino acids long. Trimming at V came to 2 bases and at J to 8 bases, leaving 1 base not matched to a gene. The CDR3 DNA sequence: TGTGCCAGCAGTGACGGACTAGCGGGGGGGCATGAGCAGTTCTTC. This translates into CASSDGLAGGHEQFF.

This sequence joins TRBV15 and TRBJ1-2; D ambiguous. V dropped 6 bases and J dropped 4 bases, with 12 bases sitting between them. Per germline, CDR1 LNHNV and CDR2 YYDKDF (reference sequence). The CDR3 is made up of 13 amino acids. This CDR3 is CATSDGRVYGYTF. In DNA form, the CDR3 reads TGTGCCACCAGTGATGGACGGGTCTATGGCTACACCTTC.

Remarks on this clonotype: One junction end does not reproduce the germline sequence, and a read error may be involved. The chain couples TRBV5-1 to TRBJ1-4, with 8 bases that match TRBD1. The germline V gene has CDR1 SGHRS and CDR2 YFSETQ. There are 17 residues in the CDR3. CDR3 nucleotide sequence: TGCTCCAGCAGCTTGGTGGGCAGGGGGCGGTTTGATGAAAAACTGTTTTTT. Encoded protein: CSSSLVGRGRFDEKLFF.

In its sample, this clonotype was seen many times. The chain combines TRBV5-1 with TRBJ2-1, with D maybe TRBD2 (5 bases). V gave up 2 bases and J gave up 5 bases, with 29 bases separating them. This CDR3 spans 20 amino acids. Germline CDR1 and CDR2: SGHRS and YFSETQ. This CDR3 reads CASSFGLAPGSTYLNNEQFF. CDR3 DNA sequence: TGCGCCAGCAGCTTCGGTTTAGCCCCGGGATCCACATATTTAAACAATGAGCAGTTCTTC.

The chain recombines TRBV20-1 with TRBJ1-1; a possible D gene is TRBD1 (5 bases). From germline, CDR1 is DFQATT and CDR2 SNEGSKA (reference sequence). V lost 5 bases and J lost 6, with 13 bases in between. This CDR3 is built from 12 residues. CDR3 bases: TGCAGTGCTCACGGGGGGATGTCTGAAGCTTTCTTT. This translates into CSAHGGMSEAFF.

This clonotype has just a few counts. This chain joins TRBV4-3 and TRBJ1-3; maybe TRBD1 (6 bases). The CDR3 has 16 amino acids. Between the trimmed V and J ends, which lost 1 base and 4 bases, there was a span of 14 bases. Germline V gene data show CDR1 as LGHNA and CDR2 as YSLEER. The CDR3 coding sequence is TGCGCCAGCAGCCAAGGGGCACAGGGAGCAGGAAACACCATATATTTT. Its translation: CASSQGAQGAGNTIYF.

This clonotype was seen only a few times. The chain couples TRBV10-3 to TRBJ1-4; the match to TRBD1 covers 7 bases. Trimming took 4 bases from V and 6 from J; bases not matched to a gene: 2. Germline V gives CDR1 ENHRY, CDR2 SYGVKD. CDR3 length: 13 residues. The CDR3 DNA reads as TGTGCCATCAGTGGACAGGGTTATGAAAAACTGTTTTTT. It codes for CAISGQGYEKLFF.

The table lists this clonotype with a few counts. The CDR3 is CASSEAGGGTDTQYF. CDR3 nucleotide sequence: TGTGCCAGCAGTGAGGCGGGGGGCGGCACAGATACGCAGTATTTT. The V gene is TRBV2, the J gene TRBJ2-3; 8 positions match TRBD2. This CDR3 spans 15 amino acids. With 3 bases clipped from V and 1 base from J, the junction kept 3 bases outside the gene matches. Germline CDR1 SNHLY, CDR2 FYNNEI.

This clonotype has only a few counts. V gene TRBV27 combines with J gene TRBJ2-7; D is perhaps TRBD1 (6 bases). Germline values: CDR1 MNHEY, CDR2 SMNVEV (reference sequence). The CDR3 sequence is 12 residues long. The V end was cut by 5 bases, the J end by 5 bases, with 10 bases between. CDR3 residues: CASSLDSNEQYV. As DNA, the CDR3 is TGTGCCAGCAGTCTGGACAGTAACGAGCAGTACGTC.

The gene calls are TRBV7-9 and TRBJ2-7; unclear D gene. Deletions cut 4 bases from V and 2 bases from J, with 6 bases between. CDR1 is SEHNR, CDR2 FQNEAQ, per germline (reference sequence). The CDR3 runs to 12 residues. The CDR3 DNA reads TGTGCCAGCAGCTCCGTTGCCTACGAGCAGTACTTC. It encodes CASSSVAYEQYF.

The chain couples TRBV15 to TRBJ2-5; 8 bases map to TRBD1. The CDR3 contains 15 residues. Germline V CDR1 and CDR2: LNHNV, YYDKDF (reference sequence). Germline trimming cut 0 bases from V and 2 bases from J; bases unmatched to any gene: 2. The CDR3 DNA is TGTGCCACCAGCAGAGAACAGGGGGATCAAGAGACCCAGTACTTC. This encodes CATSREQGDQETQYF.

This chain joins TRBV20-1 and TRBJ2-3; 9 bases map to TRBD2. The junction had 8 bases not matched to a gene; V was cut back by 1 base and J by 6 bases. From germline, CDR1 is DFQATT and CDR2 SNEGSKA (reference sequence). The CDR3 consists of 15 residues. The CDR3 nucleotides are TGCAGTGCTAGAGGGAGCGGGGGGCCCTCGGATACGCAGTATTTT. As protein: CSARGSGGPSDTQYF.

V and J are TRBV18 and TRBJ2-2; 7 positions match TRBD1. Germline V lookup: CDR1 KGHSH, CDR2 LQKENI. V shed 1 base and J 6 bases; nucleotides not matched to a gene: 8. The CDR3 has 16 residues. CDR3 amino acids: CASSPLPDRAAGELFF. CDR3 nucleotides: TGTGCCAGCTCACCACTCCCCGACAGGGCGGCCGGGGAGCTGTTTTTT.

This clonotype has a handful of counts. CDR3 DNA: TGCAGTGCTAGGCAGGGGTTGGGACAGCCCCAGCATTTT. This codes for CSARQGLGQPQHF. The rearrangement joins TRBV20-1 to TRBJ1-5; D possibly corresponds to TRBD1 (6 bases). The CDR3 loop spans 13 amino acids. Looked up from germline, CDR1 is DFQATT and CDR2 is SNEGSKA (reference sequence). The germline V and J ends were trimmed by 3 bases and 7 bases, with 13 bases remaining between them.

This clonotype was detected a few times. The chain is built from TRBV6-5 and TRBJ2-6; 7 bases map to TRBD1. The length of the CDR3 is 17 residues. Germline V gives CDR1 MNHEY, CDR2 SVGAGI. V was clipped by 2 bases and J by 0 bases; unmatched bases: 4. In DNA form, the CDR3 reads TGTGCCAGCAGTTACGGACAGGAAAGCTCTGGGGCCAACGTCCTGACTTTC. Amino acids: CASSYGQESSGANVLTF.

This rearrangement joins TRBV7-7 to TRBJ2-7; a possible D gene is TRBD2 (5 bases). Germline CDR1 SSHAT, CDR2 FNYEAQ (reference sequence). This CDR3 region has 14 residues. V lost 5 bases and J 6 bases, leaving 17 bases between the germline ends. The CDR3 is CASSANRASGEQYF. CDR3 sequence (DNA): TGTGCCAGCAGCGCCAACCGGGCCAGCGGCGAGCAGTACTTC.

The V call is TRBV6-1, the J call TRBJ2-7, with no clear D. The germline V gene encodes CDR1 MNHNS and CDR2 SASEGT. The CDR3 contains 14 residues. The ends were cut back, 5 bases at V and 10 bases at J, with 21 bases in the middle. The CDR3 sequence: CASSQTQEAWHQYV. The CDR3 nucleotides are TGTGCCAGCAGTCAAACCCAGGAAGCTTGGCATCAGTACGTC.

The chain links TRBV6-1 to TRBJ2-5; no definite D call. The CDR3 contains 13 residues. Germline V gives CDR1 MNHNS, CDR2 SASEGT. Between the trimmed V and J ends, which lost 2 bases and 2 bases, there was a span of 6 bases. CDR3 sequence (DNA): TGTGCCAGCAGTGAAATTGGGCAAGAGACCCAGTACTTC. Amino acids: CASSEIGQETQYF.

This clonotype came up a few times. CDR3 in DNA: TGTGCCAGCAGCTCGGACACTTCTGGGGATACGCAGTATTTT. Translation gives CASSSDTSGDTQYF. V usage is TRBV5-5 and J usage is TRBJ2-3; D perhaps matches TRBD1 (5 bases). The CDR3 covers 14 residues. V lost 3 bases and J lost 6, with 14 bases in between. CDR1 and CDR2 (germline): SGHKS, YYEKEE (reference sequence).

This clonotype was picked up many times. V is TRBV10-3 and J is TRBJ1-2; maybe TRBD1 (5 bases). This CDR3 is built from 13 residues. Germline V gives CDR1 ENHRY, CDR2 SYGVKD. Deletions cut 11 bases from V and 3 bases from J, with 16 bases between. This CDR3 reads CAANQQGDYGYTF. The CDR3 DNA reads TGTGCCGCAAACCAGCAGGGTGACTATGGCTACACCTTC.

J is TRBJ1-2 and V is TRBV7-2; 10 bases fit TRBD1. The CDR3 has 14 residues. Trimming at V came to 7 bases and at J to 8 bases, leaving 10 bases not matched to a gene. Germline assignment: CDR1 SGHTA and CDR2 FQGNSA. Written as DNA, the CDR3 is TGTGCCAGCACCTACCGACAGGGGGCACAGGGCTACACCTTC. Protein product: CASTYRQGAQGYTF.

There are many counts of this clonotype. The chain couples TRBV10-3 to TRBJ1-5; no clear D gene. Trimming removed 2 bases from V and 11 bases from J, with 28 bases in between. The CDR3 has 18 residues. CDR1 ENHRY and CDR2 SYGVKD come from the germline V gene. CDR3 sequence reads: CAISEVGSNLFRGWTQHF. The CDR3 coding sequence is TGTGCCATCAGTGAGGTGGGTTCTAACTTGTTTCGGGGTTGGACCCAGCATTTT.

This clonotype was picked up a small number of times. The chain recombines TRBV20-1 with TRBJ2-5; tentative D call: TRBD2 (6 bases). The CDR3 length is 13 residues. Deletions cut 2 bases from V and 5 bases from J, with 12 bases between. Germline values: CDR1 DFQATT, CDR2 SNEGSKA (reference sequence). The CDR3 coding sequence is TGCAGTGCTAGACCCGGGGGTCGGGAGACCCAGTACTTC. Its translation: CSARPGGRETQYF.

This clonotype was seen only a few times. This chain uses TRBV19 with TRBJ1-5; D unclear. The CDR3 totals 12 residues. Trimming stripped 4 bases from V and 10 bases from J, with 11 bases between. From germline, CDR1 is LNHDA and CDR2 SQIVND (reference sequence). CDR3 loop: CASSTDPSPQHF. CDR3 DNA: TGTGCCAGTAGTACCGACCCGTCTCCCCAGCATTTT. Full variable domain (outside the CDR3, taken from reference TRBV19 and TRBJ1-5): DGGITQSPKYLFRKEGQNVTLSCEQNLNHDAMYWYRQDPGQGLRLIYYSQIVNDFQKGDIAEGYSVSREKKESFPLTVTSAQKNPTAFYLCASSTDPSPQHFGDGTRLSIL.

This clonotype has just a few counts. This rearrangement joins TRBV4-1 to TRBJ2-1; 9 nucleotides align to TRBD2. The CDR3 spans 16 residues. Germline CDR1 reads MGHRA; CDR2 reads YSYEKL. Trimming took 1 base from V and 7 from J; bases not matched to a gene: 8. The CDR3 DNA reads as TGCGCCAGCAGCCAAGTCCGTAGCGGGGGAGGTAATGAGCAGTTCTTC. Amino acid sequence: CASSQVRSGGGNEQFF.

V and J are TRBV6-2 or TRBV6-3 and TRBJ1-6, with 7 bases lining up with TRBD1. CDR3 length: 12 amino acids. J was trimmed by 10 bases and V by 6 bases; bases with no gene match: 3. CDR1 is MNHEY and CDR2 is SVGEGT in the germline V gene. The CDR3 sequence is CASRDRLSPLHF. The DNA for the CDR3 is TGTGCCAGCAGGGACAGGCTGTCACCCCTCCACTTT.

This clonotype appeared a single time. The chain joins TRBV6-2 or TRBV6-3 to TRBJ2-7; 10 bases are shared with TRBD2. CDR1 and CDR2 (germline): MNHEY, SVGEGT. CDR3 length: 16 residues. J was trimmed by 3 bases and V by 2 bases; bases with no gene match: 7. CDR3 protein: CASSYPAASGGYEQYV. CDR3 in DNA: TGTGCCAGCAGTTACCCCGCGGCTAGCGGGGGCTACGAGCAGTACGTC.

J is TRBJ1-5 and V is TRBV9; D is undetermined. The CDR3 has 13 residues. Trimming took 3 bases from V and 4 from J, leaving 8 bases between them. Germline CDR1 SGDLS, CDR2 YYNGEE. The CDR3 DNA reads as TGTGCCAGCAGCGGACCAGAGAATCAGCCCCAGCATTTT. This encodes CASSGPENQPQHF.

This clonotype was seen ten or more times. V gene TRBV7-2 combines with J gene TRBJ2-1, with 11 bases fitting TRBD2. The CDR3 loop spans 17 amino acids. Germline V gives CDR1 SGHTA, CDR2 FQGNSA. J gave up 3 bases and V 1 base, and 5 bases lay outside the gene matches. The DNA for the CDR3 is TGTGCCAGCAGCTTAGTGTCTAGCGGGGGGTTCTACAATGAGCAGTTCTTC. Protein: CASSLVSSGGFYNEQFF.

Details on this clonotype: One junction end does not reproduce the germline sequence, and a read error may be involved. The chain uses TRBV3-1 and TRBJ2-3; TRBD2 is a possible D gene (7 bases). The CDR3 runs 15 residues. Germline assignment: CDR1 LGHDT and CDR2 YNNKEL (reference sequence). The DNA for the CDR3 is TGTGCCAGCGGCCAAGGGGGGGCGGAGACAGATACGCAGTATTTT. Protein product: CASGQGGAETDTQYF.